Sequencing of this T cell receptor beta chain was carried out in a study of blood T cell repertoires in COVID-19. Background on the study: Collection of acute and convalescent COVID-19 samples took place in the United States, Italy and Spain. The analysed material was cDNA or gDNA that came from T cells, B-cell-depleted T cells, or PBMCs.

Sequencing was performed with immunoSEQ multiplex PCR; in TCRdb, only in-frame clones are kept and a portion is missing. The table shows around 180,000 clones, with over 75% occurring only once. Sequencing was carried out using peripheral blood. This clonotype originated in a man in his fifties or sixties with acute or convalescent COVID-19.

CDR3 sequence: CASSHDYMGTGRVNTEAFF. The CDR3 coding sequence is TGCGCCAGCAGCCACGACTATATGGGGACAGGGAGGGTGAACACTGAAGCTTTCTTT. The chain has TRBV4-1 and TRBJ1-1, with 9 bases identical to TRBD1. CDR3 size: 19 residues. The V and J ends lost 3 bases and 0 bases, in that order; junction bases with no gene match: 14. Germline V CDR1 and CDR2: MGHRA, YSYEKL.